The source of this T cell receptor (beta chain) is a study of cytomegalovirus exposure and HLA in healthy donors. Study results and caveats: The listing of fewer than 200 TCR beta chains classed them as cytomegalovirus-associated. A later analysis reportedly found fewer N-insertions in an Asian-associated ancestry cluster than the roughly 670-donor mean. The majority of TCR sequences were rare, yet some public TCRs appeared in many donors.

As concerns this clone: Its antigen is unknown.

PCR was performed using 60 Vbeta and 13 Jbeta primers. The data were produced by immunoSEQ multiplex PCR, yet TCRdb's version contains in-frame clones alone and is incomplete. Here the sample spans just over 150,000 clones, 84% being singletons. V was shortened by 4 bases and J by 5 bases, with 8 bases between the two germline ends. The CDR3 covers 13 residues. Germline loops: CDR1 SGHDN, CDR2 FVKESK. The chain combines TRBV14 with TRBJ2-2; D call uncertain. The sequence derives from a man aged 45-65 years in good health and CMV-seropositive. The sample consisted of PBMCs. The CDR3 DNA is TGTGCCAGCAGCCCTCAGAATACCGGGGAGCTGTTTTTT. This sequence encodes CASSPQNTGELFF.